This entry features one TCR beta chain sequence. Which antigen it targets is not known. Base quality data are lacking; no much larger clone is found one base away. The sample comes from a study of CD8 T cells in Susac syndrome (dated by TCRdb to the late 2010s). Background for the entire study: Whether CD8+ T cell activation and differentiation in Susac syndrome was antigen driven was tested using repertoire sequencing. Points the paper makes about the study in general: The study acknowledged that relatively few individuals were included in the TCR sequencing and HLA analysis.

Deletion took 4 bases off V and 1 base off J, with a span of 10 bases between the germline ends. Inclusive of the bounding cysteine and phenylalanine, the CDR3 is 15 residues long. The retained sequence is limited to the CDR3, 45 bases, with the frame set at the first base. RNA was extracted using the RNeasy kit, and about 0.5 to 1 ug of the RNA was reverse transcribed with random hexamers. TCR beta CDR3 regions were amplified with the immunoSEQ multiplex PCR assay covering 54 Vbeta and 13 Jbeta segments. PCR amplification bias was corrected using a synthetic template baseline for primer optimization and computational correction. For the original study's pipeline: Only productive sequences were kept, with reads annotated to V, D and J genes according to IMGT and analyzed in immunoSEQ Analyzer. To calculate clonality, Shannon entropy was normalized by log2 of the number of productive unique sequences and then subtracted from one. For each patient and control, public and private clones were evaluated among the 100 most prevalent clones. Clones were defined as Susac-specific if absent from the healthy and MS cohorts, from over a thousand published viral clones and from other ImmuneACCESS disease sequences. Starting from the raw public reads, TCRdb applied fastp trimming at Q25, assembled clones with MiXCR and retained in-frame beta chains. Identical CDR3 proteins give one entry, which carries the most common genes and DNA. The V and J calls shown here were made by TCRdb, not taken from the authors' results. In all, the sample holds about 150,000 distinct CDR3 sequences, and approximately 93% of those were seen once. Around 0.09% of the sample comes from the top ten.

Peripheral blood CD8+ and CD4+ T cells from healthy donors, Susac syndrome patients and multiple sclerosis patients were profiled using high-throughput TCR beta sequencing. The multiple sclerosis controls were treatment-naive patients who had stable or active relapsing-remitting disease and met the revised McDonald criteria. CD8+ TEMRA cells were enriched by FACS, while bulk CD8+ and CD4+ T cells were purified by magnetic negative isolation. Blood was collected in EDTA tubes and processed within 24 hours, with PBMCs isolated through density gradient centrifugation. PBMCs intended for TCR sequencing were cryopreserved in liquid nitrogen and thawed later in a water bath at 37 degrees C. The sorted or isolated CD4+, CD8+ and CD8+ TEMRA cells reached a purity of at least 90%.

The sample was CD4+ T cells from PBMCs. The chain is encoded by TRBV12-3 or TRBV12-4 joined to TRBJ1-4; the D gene cannot be resolved reliably. The sequence was collected from a human donor with multiple sclerosis. The CDR3 sequence is CASSSAGKTNEKLFF. The DNA reads as follows: TGTGCCAGCAGTTCCGCAGGAAAAACTAATGAAAAACTGTTTTTT.